The 16 T cell receptor beta chains in this list originate from one sample, sequenced in a study of cytomegalovirus exposure and HLA in healthy donors. Both 60 Vbeta primers and 13 Jbeta primers went into the PCR. Sequencing was performed with immunoSEQ multiplex PCR; in TCRdb, only in-frame clones are kept and a portion is missing. The data contain 150,000 to 170,000 clones, 70% to 80% of them singletons. Sequenced sample: PBMCs. Every receptor here comes from a man aged 25 to 40 in good health and CMV-seronegative.

A word on this clone: Within the sample, other DNA sequences also encode this same CDR3. J is TRBJ1-4 and V is TRBV5-1; the D gene is possibly TRBD1 (5 bases). Trimming left V 1 base short and J 1 base short, with 8 bases between. In germline, CDR1 is SGHRS, CDR2 YFSETQ. The CDR3 length is 15 residues. The CDR3 here is CASSLSQGTNEKLFF. In DNA form, the CDR3 reads TGCGCCAGCAGCTTGTCTCAGGGAACTAATGAAAAACTGTTTTTT.

On this clone itself: The same CDR3 is also encoded by other DNA sequences in this sample. V usage is TRBV25-1 and J usage is TRBJ1-5; 9 nucleotides agree with TRBD1. The CDR3 consists of 15 residues. The germline V gene has CDR1 MGHDK and CDR2 SYGVNS. Losses at the gene ends were 3 bases for V and 7 bases for J; bases not matched to a gene: 7. The CDR3 nucleotides read TGTGCCAGCAGTGATCCCGGGACAGGGAACCAGCCCCAGCATTTT. Protein: CASSDPGTGNQPQHF.

The chain combines TRBV5-1 with TRBJ2-3; TRBD2 agrees at 14 bases. V lost 6 bases and J lost 4; bases outside the gene matches: 16. Germline V gives CDR1 SGHRS, CDR2 YFSETQ. The CDR3 spans 19 residues. CDR3 amino acids: CASTTRGTSGGWESDTQYF. The CDR3 DNA follows: TGCGCCAGCACCACTAGGGGGACTAGCGGGGGCTGGGAGTCAGATACGCAGTATTTT. The full variable domain, rest sourced from reference TRBV5-1 and TRBJ2-3, is KAGVTQTPRYLIKTRGQQVTLSCSPISGHRSVSWYQQTPGQGLQFLFEYFSETQRNKGNFPGRFSGRQFSNSRSEMNVSTLELGDSALYLCASTTRGTSGGWESDTQYFGPGTRLTVL.

The J gene is TRBJ2-7, the V gene TRBV19, with 13 bases aligning to TRBD2. Germline V CDR1 and CDR2: LNHDA, SQIVND (reference sequence). J lost 6 bases, V lost 4 bases, and 6 bases had no gene match. The CDR3 runs to 15 residues. CDR3 protein: CASSKGLAGPGEQYF. The CDR3 bases are TGTGCCAGTAGTAAGGGACTAGCGGGGCCCGGCGAGCAGTACTTC.

The chain carries TRBV4-2 and TRBJ1-4, with D uncertain. Trimming stripped 0 bases from V and 8 bases from J, with 7 bases between. CDR3 size: 13 residues. Germline CDR1 reads LGHNA; CDR2 reads YNFKEQ. The CDR3 nucleotides read TGTGCCAGCAGCCAAGATTTCGGGGAAAAACTGTTTTTT. Its protein is CASSQDFGEKLFF.

This clone came up a few times. This chain uses TRBV15 with TRBJ1-3, with D hard to call. V lost 0 bases to trimming and J lost 2 bases, with 11 bases between them. CDR1 is LNHNV and CDR2 is YYDKDF in the germline V gene (reference sequence). The CDR3 is 16 amino acids. Here the CDR3 reads CATSRDRSLTGNTIYF. The CDR3 region has the DNA TGTGCCACCAGCAGAGATCGGTCTCTTACTGGAAACACCATATATTTT.

This sequence joins TRBV5-1 and TRBJ2-6; TRBD1 matches at 7 bases. This CDR3 is built from 18 residues. CDR1 SGHRS and CDR2 YFSETQ come from the germline V gene. The V gene end was trimmed by 3 bases and the J gene end by 0 bases; junction bases not matched to a gene: 9. The CDR3 loop is CASSSYRQGSSGANVLTF. In DNA, the CDR3 is TGCGCCAGCAGCTCGTATCGACAGGGCAGCTCTGGGGCCAACGTCCTGACTTTC.

Worth noting for this clone: The same CDR3 can be traced to other DNA sequences in this sample. The chain links TRBV5-1 to TRBJ1-2; 8 bases line up with TRBD1. This CDR3 has 13 amino acids. From germline, CDR1 is SGHRS and CDR2 YFSETQ. The V gene end was trimmed by 0 bases and the J gene end by 6 bases; junction bases not matched to a gene: 1. CDR3 in amino acids: CASSLGTGNGYTF. CDR3 coding DNA: TGCGCCAGCAGCTTGGGGACAGGGAATGGCTACACCTTC. The whole variable domain, filled in from reference TRBV5-1 and TRBJ1-2, reads KAGVTQTPRYLIKTRGQQVTLSCSPISGHRSVSWYQQTPGQGLQFLFEYFSETQRNKGNFPGRFSGRQFSNSRSEMNVSTLELGDSALYLCASSLGTGNGYTFGSGTRLTVV.

CDR3 protein: CASSLRLAGAYEQYF. The CDR3 nucleotides read TGCGCCAGCAGCTTGCGACTAGCGGGGGCCTACGAGCAGTACTTC. The chain is built from TRBV5-1 and TRBJ2-7, with 12 bases lining up with TRBD2. The CDR3 is made up of 15 amino acids. CDR1 is SGHRS and CDR2 is YFSETQ in the germline V gene. The trim removed 1 base at V and 2 bases at J, leaving 1 base unmatched.

This chain joins TRBV27 and TRBJ1-1; D unclear. Trimming removed 4 bases at V and 1 base at J, with 4 bases between. This CDR3 has 12 amino acids. Germline V CDR1 and CDR2: MNHEY, SMNVEV (reference sequence). The CDR3 DNA follows: TGTGCCAGCAGTTCATGGAACACTGAAGCTTTCTTT. Translation: CASSSWNTEAFF.

The rearrangement links TRBV29-1 to TRBJ1-4, with D possibly TRBD1 on 6 matching bases. Trimming cost V 4 bases and J 9 bases, with 15 bases left between them. Germline CDR1 is SQVTM and CDR2 is ANQGSEA. The CDR3 is made up of 13 amino acids. The CDR3 spells CSVVIQGGQKLFF. For the CDR3, the DNA is TGCAGCGTTGTCATACAGGGTGGTCAAAAACTGTTTTTT.

Of note for this clone: The junction does not match germline at one end; this may be a read error. The chain employs TRBV6-1 and TRBJ1-6; TRBD1 agrees at 7 bases. From germline, CDR1 is MNHNS and CDR2 SASEGT. The CDR3 has 15 amino acids. CDR3 amino acids: CASSELQGRNSPLNF. The CDR3 DNA reads TGTGCCAGCAGTGAATTACAGGGGCGCAATTCACCCCTCAACTTT.

The gene calls are TRBV27 and TRBJ1-6; the D is unclear. This CDR3 comprises 14 residues. Trimming took off 3 bases at V and 7 bases at J, with 10 bases between the two ends. Germline-derived CDR1 and CDR2 are MNHEY and SMNVEV (reference sequence). CDR3 region: CASSLTSRNSPLHF. The DNA for the CDR3 is TGTGCCAGCAGTTTGACCTCGAGGAATTCACCCCTCCACTTT.

J is TRBJ2-7 and V is TRBV28; 9 nucleotides agree with TRBD1. The germline CDR1 and CDR2 sequences are MDHEN and SYDVKM. The CDR3 consists of 17 residues. The J segment lost 4 bases and the V segment lost 5 bases, leaving 15 bases of the junction unmatched. The CDR3 spells CASSLSAGTGPDYEQYF. The DNA for the CDR3 is TGTGCCAGCAGTCTCTCAGCCGGGACAGGGCCGGATTACGAGCAGTACTTC.

This sequence joins TRBV7-2 and TRBJ2-7; 10 bases align to TRBD2. Per germline, CDR1 SGHTA and CDR2 FQGNSA. This CDR3 region has 15 residues. The V segment lost 4 bases and the J segment 7 bases; nucleotides outside the gene matches: 10. This chain's CDR3 is CASSSKPGLAQEQYF. The CDR3 DNA follows: TGTGCCAGCAGCTCCAAGCCGGGACTAGCGCAAGAGCAGTACTTC.

This clone was seen just once. V usage is TRBV28 and J usage is TRBJ1-2; 7 nucleotides match TRBD1. The V and J ends lost 5 bases and 0 bases, in that order; junction bases with no gene match: 9. Per germline, CDR1 MDHEN and CDR2 SYDVKM. CDR3 length equals 16 residues. This chain's CDR3 is CASSSRDREANYGYTF. As DNA, the CDR3 is TGTGCCAGCAGTAGCCGGGACAGAGAAGCTAACTATGGCTACACCTTC.